These 18 T cell receptor beta chains came from one sample sequenced in a study of identical twins. TCRdb re-called the 5' RACE reads through MiXCR, storing one row per CDR3 protein. The data contain over 600,000 distinct CDR3 sequences, over 20% of them singletons. The sample was also reused in another study, on T cells expressing NK-cell markers.

Sequencing used PBMCs. The source is a woman aged 18-29 years in good health.

This clonotype was picked up a small number of times. The CDR3 spells CASSLGRPIGEQFF. The CDR3 DNA is TGTGCCAGCAGCTTAGGAAGGCCGATTGGTGAGCAGTTCTTC. The V and J genes are TRBV7-2 and TRBJ2-1, with no clear D. The CDR3 spans 14 residues. Germline V gene sequence: CDR1 SGHTA, CDR2 FQGNSA. Trimming stripped 1 base from V and 9 bases from J, with 13 bases between.

The chain links TRBV5-1 to TRBJ2-2, with TRBD1 matching over 10 bases. CDR1 and CDR2 (germline): SGHRS, YFSETQ. The length of the CDR3 is 16 residues. V lost 6 bases to trimming and J lost 1 base; unmatched junction nucleotides: 6. The CDR3 region is CASTKTGGMNTGELFF. The CDR3 DNA is TGCGCCAGCACCAAGACAGGGGGCATGAACACCGGGGAGCTGTTTTTT.

This clonotype was seen a handful of times. The chain carries TRBV5-1 and TRBJ1-2; D is possibly TRBD1 (5 bases). V gave up 0 bases and J gave up 2 bases, with 8 bases separating them. The CDR3 has 14 residues. Germline loops: CDR1 SGHRS, CDR2 YFSETQ. Here the CDR3 reads CASSLDPGNYGYTF. As DNA, the CDR3 is TGCGCCAGCAGCTTGGATCCAGGGAACTATGGCTACACCTTC.

The rearrangement links TRBV10-3 to TRBJ2-7; unclear D gene. This CDR3 region has 12 residues. Germline values: CDR1 ENHRY, CDR2 SYGVKD. The ends were cut back, 3 bases at V and 3 bases at J, with 6 bases in the middle. The CDR3 bases are TGTGCCATCAGTGAAACCTACTACGAGCAGTACTTC. Its protein product is CAISETYYEQYF.

This clonotype is a singleton in its sample. The chain has TRBV27 and TRBJ2-6; D gene uncertain. The germline gives CDR1 MNHEY, CDR2 SMNVEV (reference sequence). This CDR3 spans 15 amino acids. Trimming removed 5 bases from V and 4 bases from J, with 12 bases in between. The DNA of the CDR3 is TGTGCCAGCAGTCGCTTGCCTACCGGGGCCAACGTCCTGACTTTC. This codes for CASSRLPTGANVLTF.

V gene TRBV7-9 combines with J gene TRBJ1-1; D not certain. V was pared by 5 bases and J by 5 bases, with 9 bases between. The CDR3 has 12 residues. Per the germline V gene, CDR1 is SEHNR and CDR2 is FQNEAQ (reference sequence). CDR3 protein: CASSPWGTEAFF. CDR3 nucleotides: TGTGCCAGCAGCCCGTGGGGAACTGAAGCTTTCTTT. The full variable domain, rest sourced from reference TRBV7-9 and TRBJ1-1, is DTGVSQNPRHKITKRGQNVTFRCDPISEHNRLYWYRQTLGQGPEFLTYFQNEAQLEKSRLLSDRFSAERPKGSFSTLEIQRTEQGDSAMYLCASSPWGTEAFFGQGTRLTVV.

The chain couples TRBV5-1 to TRBJ2-1; TRBD1 is a possible D gene (5 bases). The V gene lost 7 bases and the J gene lost 4 bases, with 18 bases spanning the gap. The CDR3 has 15 amino acids. Germline V CDR1 and CDR2: SGHRS, YFSETQ. The CDR3 DNA sequence: TGCGCCAGCGTCCCGGGTAGGGGCGATTACAATGAGCAGTTCTTC. This encodes CASVPGRGDYNEQFF.

The gene calls are TRBV12-3 or TRBV12-4 and TRBJ1-1; D is ambiguous. The CDR3 runs 15 residues. The V and J ends lost 4 bases and 2 bases respectively, with 14 bases between them. The CDR3 region has the DNA TGTGCCAGCAGTTCGCACACGACGGGAAACACTGAAGCTTTCTTT. This encodes CASSSHTTGNTEAFF.

In this sample, this clonotype turned up a few times. The chain uses TRBV4-2 and TRBJ2-1; D is undetermined. The germline CDR1 and CDR2 sequences are LGHNA and YNFKEQ. V was clipped by 1 base and J by 8 bases, with 18 bases between them. The CDR3 covers 16 residues. The CDR3 sequence: CASSQGSSVNWDEQFF. Written as DNA, the CDR3 is TGTGCCAGCAGCCAAGGAAGCTCGGTGAATTGGGATGAGCAGTTCTTC.

This clonotype was picked up a small number of times. The chain uses TRBV29-1 and TRBJ2-7; TRBD2 agrees at 7 bases. J lost 2 bases, V lost 5 bases, and 12 bases had no gene match. The CDR3 extends over 15 amino acids. Germline lookup yields CDR1 SQVTM and CDR2 ANQGSEA. In nucleotides, the CDR3 is TGCAGCGTTACCCCCCGGGGAGGGAACCCCTACGAGCAGTACTTC. Protein: CSVTPRGGNPYEQYF.

The chain employs TRBV12-3 or TRBV12-4 and TRBJ2-1, with 9 bases matching TRBD1. Losses at the gene ends were 5 bases for V and 6 bases for J; bases not matched to a gene: 8. The CDR3 has 15 residues. The CDR3 DNA is TGTGCCAGCAGTGTTGGACAGGGGTGGAGCAATGAGCAGTTCTTC. It is translated as CASSVGQGWSNEQFF.

The chain joins TRBV5-1 to TRBJ2-1, with unresolved D. Per germline, CDR1 SGHRS and CDR2 YFSETQ. Trimming removed 0 bases from V and 9 bases from J, with 16 bases in between. The CDR3 is made up of 15 amino acids. CDR3 sequence (DNA): TGCGCCAGCAGCTTGGACCCCGGTCTTCCCAGTGAGCAGTTCTTC. Translation gives CASSLDPGLPSEQFF.

This clonotype was detected only a few times. V and J are TRBV5-1 and TRBJ2-3; TRBD2 matches 8 bases. The ends lost 2 bases at V and 6 bases at J; junction bases unmatched: 8. The germline CDR1 and CDR2 sequences are SGHRS and YFSETQ. The CDR3 has 15 residues. The CDR3, as DNA: TGCGCCAGCAGCTTCTTAGCGGGAAAAGGGGATACGCAGTATTTT. Encoded protein: CASSFLAGKGDTQYF.

This chain connects TRBV5-6 to TRBJ1-2; 7 bases are a match to TRBD1. CDR3 length: 13 amino acids. V shed 4 bases, J shed 7 bases, and the junction held 7 bases outside the gene matches. CDR1 SGHDT and CDR2 YYEEEE come from the germline V gene. CDR3 loop: CASSSRGLGGYTF. The CDR3 DNA sequence: TGTGCCAGCAGCAGTAGGGGGCTCGGTGGCTACACCTTC.

This clonotype was counted many times. The rearrangement joins TRBV12-3 or TRBV12-4 to TRBJ1-2; D is unclear. The CDR3 loop spans 13 amino acids. V lost 1 base to trimming and J lost 4 bases, with 7 bases between them. The CDR3 coding sequence is TGTGCCAGCAGTTTAGAGGGCGTCTATGGCTACACCTTC. The encoded protein is CASSLEGVYGYTF.

The genes are TRBV4-3 and TRBJ2-2; no definite D call. CDR3 size: 14 residues. CDR1 LGHNA and CDR2 YSLEER come from the germline V gene. V lost 4 bases and J lost 4, with 10 bases in between. CDR3 coding DNA: TGCGCCAGCAGCCCCCAATGGGGCACCGGGGAGCTGTTTTTT. Translating gives CASSPQWGTGELFF.

This clonotype was seen a few times. The V call is TRBV7-8, the J call TRBJ2-5; D call uncertain. V lost 5 bases to trimming and J lost 3 bases, with 13 bases between them. The CDR3 has 14 residues. Germline lookup yields CDR1 SGHVS and CDR2 FQNEAQ. CDR3 sequence reads: CASSPLGREETQYF. The CDR3 DNA is TGTGCCAGCAGCCCCTTAGGCCGGGAAGAGACCCAGTACTTC.

This clonotype came up many times. This chain joins TRBV12-3 or TRBV12-4 and TRBJ2-7; D not certain. Trimming removed 8 bases at V and 2 bases at J, with 13 bases between. This CDR3 is built from 13 residues. In DNA form, the CDR3 reads TGTGCCAGCGGTCTAAGTGGCGCCTACGAGCAGTACTTC. Its translation: CASGLSGAYEQYF.